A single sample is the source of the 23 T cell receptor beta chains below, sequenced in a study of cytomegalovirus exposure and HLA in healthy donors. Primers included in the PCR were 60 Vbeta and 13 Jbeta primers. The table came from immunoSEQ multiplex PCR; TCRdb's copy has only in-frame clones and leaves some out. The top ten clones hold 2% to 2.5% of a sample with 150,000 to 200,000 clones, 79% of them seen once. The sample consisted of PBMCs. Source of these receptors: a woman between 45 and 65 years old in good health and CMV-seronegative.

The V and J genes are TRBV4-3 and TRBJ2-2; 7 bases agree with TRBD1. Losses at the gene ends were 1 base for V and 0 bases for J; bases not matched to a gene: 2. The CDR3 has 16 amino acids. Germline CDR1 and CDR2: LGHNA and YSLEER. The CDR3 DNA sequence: TGCGCCAGCAGCCAAGGACAGGGAGCGAACACCGGGGAGCTGTTTTTT. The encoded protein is CASSQGQGANTGELFF.

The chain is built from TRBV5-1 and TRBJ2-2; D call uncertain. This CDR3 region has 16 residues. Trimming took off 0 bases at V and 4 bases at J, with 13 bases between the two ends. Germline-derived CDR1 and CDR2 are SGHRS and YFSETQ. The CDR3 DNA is TGCGCCAGCAGCTTGGGTAGTACGAGAGGCACCGGGGAGCTGTTTTTT. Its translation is CASSLGSTRGTGELFF.

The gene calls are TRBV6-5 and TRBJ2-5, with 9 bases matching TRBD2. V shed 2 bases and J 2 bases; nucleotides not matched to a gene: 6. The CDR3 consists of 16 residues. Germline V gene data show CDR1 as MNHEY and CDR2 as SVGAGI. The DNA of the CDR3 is TGTGCCAGCAGTTACCTAGCTAGCGGGGATCAAGAGACCCAGTACTTC. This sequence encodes CASSYLASGDQETQYF.

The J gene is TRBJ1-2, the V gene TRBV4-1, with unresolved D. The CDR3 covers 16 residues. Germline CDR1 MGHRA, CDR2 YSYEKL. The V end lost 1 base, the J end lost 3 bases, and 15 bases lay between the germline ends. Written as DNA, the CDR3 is TGCGCCAGCAGCCAAGGGGGTGAAAGGGAGGACTATGGCTACACCTTC. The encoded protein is CASSQGGEREDYGYTF.

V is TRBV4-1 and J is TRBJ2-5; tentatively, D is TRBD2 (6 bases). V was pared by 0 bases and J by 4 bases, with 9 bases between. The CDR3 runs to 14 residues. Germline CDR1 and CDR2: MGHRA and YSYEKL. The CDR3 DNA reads TGCGCCAGCAGCCAAGAGGGGGGAGCAGAGACCCAGTACTTC. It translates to CASSQEGGAETQYF.

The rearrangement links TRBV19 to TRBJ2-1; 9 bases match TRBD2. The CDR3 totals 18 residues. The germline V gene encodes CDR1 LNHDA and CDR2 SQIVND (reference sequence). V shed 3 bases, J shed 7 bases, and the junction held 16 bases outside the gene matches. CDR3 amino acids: CASSMWSLGGGASNEQFF. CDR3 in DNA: TGTGCCAGTAGTATGTGGTCTCTGGGCGGGGGGGCCTCAAATGAGCAGTTCTTC.

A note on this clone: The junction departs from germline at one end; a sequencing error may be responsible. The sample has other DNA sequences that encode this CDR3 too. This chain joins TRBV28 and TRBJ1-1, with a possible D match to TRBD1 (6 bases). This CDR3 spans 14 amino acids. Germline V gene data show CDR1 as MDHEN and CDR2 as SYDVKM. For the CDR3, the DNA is TGTGCCAGCAGTATACAGGGAGTGAACACTGAAGCCTTCTTT. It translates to CASSIQGVNTEAFF.

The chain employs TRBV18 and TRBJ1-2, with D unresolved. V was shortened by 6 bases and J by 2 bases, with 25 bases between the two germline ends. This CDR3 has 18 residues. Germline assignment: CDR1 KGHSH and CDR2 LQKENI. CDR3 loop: CASSPTPPDGLINYGYTF. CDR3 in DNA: TGTGCCAGCTCCCCAACTCCCCCTGACGGACTCATAAACTATGGCTACACCTTC.

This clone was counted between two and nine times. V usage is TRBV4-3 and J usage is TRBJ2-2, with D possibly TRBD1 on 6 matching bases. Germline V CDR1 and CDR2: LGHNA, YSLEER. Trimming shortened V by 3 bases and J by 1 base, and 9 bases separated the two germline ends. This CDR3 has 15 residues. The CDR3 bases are TGCGCCAGCAGCCAGATGACAGGGAACACCGGGGAGCTGTTTTTT. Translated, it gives CASSQMTGNTGELFF.

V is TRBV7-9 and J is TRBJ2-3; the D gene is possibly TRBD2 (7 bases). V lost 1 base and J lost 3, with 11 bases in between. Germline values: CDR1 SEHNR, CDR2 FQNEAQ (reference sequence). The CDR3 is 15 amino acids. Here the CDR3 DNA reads TGTGCCAGCAGCTTAGGGGGGGGCGGGACAGATACGCAGTATTTT. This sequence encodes CASSLGGGGTDTQYF.

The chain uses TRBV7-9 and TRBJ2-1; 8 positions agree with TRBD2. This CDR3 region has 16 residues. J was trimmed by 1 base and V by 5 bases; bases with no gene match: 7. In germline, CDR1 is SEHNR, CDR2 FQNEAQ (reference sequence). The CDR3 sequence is CASSQGLVGSYNEQFF. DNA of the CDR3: TGTGCCAGCAGCCAGGGACTAGTTGGGTCCTACAATGAGCAGTTCTTC. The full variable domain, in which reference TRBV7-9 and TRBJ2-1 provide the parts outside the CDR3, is DTGVSQNPRHKITKRGQNVTFRCDPISEHNRLYWYRQTLGQGPEFLTYFQNEAQLEKSRLLSDRFSAERPKGSFSTLEIQRTEQGDSAMYLCASSQGLVGSYNEQFFGPGTRLTVL.

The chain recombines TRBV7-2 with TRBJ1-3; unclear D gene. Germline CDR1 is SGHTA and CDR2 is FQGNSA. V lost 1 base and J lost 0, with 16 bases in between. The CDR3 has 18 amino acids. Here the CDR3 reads CASSLGLEFDVSGNTIYF. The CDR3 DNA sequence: TGTGCCAGCAGCTTAGGGTTGGAGTTCGACGTCTCTGGAAACACCATATATTTT.

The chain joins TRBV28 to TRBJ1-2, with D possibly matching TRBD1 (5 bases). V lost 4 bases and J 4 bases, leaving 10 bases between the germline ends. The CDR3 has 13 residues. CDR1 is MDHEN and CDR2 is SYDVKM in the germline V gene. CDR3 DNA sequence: TGTGCCAGCAGTTCGGACATTGGCTATGGCTACACCTTC. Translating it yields CASSSDIGYGYTF.

CDR3 residues: CASSLGTGVLSSGANVLTF. The CDR3 coding sequence is TGTGCCAGCAGCTTGGGGACAGGCGTACTAAGCTCTGGGGCCAACGTCCTGACTTTC. The gene calls are TRBV5-4 and TRBJ2-6; the match to TRBD1 covers 7 bases. V dropped 0 bases and J dropped 0; count of bases not matched to a gene: 9. The CDR3 length is 19 residues. Germline V gene data show CDR1 as SGHNT and CDR2 as YYREEE (reference sequence).

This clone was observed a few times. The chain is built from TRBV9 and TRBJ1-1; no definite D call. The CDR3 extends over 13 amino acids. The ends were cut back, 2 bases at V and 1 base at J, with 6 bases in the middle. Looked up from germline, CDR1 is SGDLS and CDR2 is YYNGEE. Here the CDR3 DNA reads TGTGCCAGCAGCGTCTGGCCGAACACTGAAGCTTTCTTT. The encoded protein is CASSVWPNTEAFF.

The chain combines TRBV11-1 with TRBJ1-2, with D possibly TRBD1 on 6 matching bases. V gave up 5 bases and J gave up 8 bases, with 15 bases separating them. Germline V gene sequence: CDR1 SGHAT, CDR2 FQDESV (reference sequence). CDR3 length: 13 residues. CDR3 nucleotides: TGTGCCAGCAGCCCGCGGACAGTTGACGGCTACACCTTC. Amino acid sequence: CASSPRTVDGYTF.

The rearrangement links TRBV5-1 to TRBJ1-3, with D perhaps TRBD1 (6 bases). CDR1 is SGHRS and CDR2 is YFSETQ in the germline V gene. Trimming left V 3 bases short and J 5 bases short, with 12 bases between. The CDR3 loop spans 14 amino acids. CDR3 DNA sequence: TGCGCCAGCAGCTCGGGACAAACCCGAAACACCATATATTTT. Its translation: CASSSGQTRNTIYF.

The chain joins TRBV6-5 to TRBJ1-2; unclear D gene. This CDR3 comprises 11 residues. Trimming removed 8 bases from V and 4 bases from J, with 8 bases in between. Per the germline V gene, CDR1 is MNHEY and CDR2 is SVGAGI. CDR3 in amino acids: CASLGSYGYTF. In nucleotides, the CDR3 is TGTGCCAGCTTGGGCAGCTATGGCTACACCTTC.

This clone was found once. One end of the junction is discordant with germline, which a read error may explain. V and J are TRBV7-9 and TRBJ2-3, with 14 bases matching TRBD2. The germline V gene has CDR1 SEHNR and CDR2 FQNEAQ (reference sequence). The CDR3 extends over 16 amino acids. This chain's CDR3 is CSSSMGLAGGTDTQYF. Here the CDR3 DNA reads TGTTCCAGCAGCATGGGACTAGCGGGGGGCACAGATACGCAGTATTTT.

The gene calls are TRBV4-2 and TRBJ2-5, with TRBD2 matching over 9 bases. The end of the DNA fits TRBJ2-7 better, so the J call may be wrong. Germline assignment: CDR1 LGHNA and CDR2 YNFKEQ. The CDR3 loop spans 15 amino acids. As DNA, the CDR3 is TGTGCCAGCAGCCAAGCCGCCGGCGGGAGGGACGAGCAGTACTTC. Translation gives CASSQAAGGRDEQYF.

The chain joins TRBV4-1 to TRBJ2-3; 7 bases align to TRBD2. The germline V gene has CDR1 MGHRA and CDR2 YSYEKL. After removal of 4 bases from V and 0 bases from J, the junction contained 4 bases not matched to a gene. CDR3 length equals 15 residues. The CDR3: CASSPVGGSTDTQYF. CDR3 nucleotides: TGCGCCAGCAGCCCAGTCGGGGGGAGCACAGATACGCAGTATTTT.

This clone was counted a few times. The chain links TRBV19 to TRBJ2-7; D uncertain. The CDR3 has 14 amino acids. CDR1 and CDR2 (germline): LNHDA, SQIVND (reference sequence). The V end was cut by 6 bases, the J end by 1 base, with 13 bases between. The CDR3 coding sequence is TGTGCCAGTAGAGACCCTGGCGGATCCTACGAGCAGTACTTC. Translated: CASRDPGGSYEQYF.

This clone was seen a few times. CDR3 sequence (DNA): TGTGCCAGCAGCCTTACCGGGACTATGGGGGAGACCCAGTACTTC. Its translation: CASSLTGTMGETQYF. The chain has TRBV7-9 and TRBJ2-5; TRBD2 aligns across 7 bases. The CDR3 sequence is 15 residues long. CDR1 SEHNR and CDR2 FQNEAQ come from the germline V gene (reference sequence). V was clipped by 5 bases and J by 5 bases; unmatched bases: 11.